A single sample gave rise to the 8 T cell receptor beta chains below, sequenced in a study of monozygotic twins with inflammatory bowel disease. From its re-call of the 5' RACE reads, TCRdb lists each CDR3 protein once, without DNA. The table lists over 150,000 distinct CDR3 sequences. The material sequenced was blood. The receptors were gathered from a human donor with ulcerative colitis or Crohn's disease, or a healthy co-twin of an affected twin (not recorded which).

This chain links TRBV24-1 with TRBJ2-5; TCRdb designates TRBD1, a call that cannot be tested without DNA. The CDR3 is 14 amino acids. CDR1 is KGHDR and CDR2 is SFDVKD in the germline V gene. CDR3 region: CATSDLGTGETQYF.

Here the CDR3 reads CASSQVESRNYGYTF. The rearrangement joins TRBV4-1 to TRBJ1-2. The CDR3 totals 15 residues. Germline values: CDR1 MGHRA, CDR2 YSYEKL.

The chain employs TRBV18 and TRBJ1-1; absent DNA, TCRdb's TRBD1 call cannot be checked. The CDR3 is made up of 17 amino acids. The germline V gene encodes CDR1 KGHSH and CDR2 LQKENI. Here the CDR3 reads CASSQGQGARRNTEAFF. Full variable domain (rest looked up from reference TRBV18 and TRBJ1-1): NAGVMQNPRHLVRRRGQEARLRCSPMKGHSHVYWYRQLPEEGLKFMVYLQKENIIDESGMPKERFSAEFPKEGPSILRIQQVVRGDSAAYFCASSQGQGARRNTEAFFGQGTRLTVV.

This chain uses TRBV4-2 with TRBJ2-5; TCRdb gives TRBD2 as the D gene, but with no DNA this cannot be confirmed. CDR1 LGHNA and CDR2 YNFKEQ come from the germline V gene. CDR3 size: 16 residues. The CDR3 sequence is CASSQETSGREETQYF.

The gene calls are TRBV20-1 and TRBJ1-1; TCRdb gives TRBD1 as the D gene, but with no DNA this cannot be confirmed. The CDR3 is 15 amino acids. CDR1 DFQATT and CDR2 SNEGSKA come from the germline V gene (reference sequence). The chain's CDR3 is CSAKPGQGSNTEAFF.

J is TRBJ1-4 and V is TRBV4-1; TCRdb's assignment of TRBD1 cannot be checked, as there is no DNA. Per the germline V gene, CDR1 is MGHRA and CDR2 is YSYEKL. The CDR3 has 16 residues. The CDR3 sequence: CASSQGTGSTNEKLFF.

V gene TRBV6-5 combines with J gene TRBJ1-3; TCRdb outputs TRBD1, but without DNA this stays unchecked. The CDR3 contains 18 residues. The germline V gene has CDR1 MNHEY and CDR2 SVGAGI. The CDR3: CASSSRSGPTTKRDTIYF.

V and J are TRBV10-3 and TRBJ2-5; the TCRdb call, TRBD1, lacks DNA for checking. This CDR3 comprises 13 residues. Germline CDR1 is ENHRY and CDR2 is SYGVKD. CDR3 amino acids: CAISGQGAQTQYF.